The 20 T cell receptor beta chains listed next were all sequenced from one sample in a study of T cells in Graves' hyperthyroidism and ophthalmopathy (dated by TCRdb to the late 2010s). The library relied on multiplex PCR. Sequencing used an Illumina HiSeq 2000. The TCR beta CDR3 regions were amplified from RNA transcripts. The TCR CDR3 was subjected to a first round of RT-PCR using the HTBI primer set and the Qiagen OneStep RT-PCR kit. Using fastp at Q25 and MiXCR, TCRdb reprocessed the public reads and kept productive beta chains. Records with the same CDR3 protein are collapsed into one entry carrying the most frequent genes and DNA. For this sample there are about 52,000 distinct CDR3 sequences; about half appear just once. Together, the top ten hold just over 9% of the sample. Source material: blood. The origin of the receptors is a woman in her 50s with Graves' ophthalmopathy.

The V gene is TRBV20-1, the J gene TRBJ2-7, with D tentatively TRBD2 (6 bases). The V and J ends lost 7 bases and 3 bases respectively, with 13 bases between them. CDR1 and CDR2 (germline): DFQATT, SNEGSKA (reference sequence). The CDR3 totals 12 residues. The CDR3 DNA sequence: TGCAGTGGGGAGGCTAAGTACTACGAGCAGTACTTC. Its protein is CSGEAKYYEQYF.

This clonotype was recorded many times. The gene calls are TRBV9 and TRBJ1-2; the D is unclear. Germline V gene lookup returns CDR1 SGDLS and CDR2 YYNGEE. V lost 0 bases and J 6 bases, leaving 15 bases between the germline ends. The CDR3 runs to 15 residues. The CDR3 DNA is TGTGCCAGCAGCGTAGGCTTGGGAAGGGTTGATGGCTACACCTTC. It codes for CASSVGLGRVDGYTF.

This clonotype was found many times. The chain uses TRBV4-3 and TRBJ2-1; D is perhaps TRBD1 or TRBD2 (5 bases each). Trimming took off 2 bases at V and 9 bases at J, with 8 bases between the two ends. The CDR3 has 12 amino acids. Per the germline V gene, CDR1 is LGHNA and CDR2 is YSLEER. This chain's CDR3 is CASSQLGTEQFF. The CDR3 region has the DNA TGCGCCAGCAGCCAACTGGGGACTGAGCAGTTCTTC.

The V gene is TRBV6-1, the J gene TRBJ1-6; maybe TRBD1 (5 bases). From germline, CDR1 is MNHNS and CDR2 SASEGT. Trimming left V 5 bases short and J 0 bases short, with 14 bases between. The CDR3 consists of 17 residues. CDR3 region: CASSPGTASSYNSPLHF. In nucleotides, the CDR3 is TGTGCCAGCAGTCCTGGGACGGCAAGCTCCTATAATTCACCCCTCCACTTT.

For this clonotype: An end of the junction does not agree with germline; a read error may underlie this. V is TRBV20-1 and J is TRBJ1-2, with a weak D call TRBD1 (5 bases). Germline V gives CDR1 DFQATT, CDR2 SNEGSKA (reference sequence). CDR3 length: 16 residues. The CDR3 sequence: CSALTLGDVNNYGYTF. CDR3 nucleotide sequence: TGCAGTGCCCTTACGTTGGGGGACGTAAATAACTATGGCTACACCTTT.

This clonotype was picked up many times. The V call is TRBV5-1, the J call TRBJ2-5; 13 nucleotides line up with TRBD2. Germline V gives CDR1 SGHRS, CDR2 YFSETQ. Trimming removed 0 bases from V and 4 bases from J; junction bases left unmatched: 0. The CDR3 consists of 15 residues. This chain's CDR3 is CASSLGTSGGETQYF. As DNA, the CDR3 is TGCGCCAGCAGCTTGGGGACTAGCGGGGGAGAGACCCAGTACTTC. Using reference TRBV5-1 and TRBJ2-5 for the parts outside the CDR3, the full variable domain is KAGVTQTPRYLIKTRGQQVTLSCSPISGHRSVSWYQQTPGQGLQFLFEYFSETQRNKGNFPGRFSGRQFSNSRSEMNVSTLELGDSALYLCASSLGTSGGETQYFGPGTRLLVL.

Written as DNA, the CDR3 is TGCAGTGCTAGACTCGGGACCGATTTCTACGAGCATTTT. It yields the protein CSARLGTDFYEHF. This sequence joins TRBV20-1 and TRBJ1-5, with D possibly matching TRBD1 (5 bases). Germline-derived CDR1 and CDR2 are DFQATT and SNEGSKA (reference sequence). This CDR3 is 13 amino acids long. Trimming took off 2 bases at V and 14 bases at J, with 19 bases between the two ends.

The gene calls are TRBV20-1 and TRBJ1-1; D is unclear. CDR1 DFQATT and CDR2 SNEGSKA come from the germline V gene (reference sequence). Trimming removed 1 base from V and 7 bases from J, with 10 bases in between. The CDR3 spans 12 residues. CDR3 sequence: CSARGDEVEAFF. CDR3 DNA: TGCAGTGCTAGAGGGGATGAAGTTGAAGCTTTCTTT.

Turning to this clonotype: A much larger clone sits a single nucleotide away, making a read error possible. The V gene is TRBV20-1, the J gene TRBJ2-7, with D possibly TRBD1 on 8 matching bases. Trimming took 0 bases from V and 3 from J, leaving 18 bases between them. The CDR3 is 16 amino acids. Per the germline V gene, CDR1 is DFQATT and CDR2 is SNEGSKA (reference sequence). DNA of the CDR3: TGCAGTGCTAGAGACCTCCAAACAGGGGGGGGCTACGAGCAGTACTTC. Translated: CSARDLQTGGGYEQYF.

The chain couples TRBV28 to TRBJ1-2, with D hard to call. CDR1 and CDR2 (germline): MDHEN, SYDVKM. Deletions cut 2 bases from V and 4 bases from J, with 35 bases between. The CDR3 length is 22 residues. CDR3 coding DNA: TGTGCCAGCAGTTTAGCCCGCTCTGCCGGGTCCTCTCATCTACCACCATTCTATGGCTACACCTTC. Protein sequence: CASSLARSAGSSHLPPFYGYTF.

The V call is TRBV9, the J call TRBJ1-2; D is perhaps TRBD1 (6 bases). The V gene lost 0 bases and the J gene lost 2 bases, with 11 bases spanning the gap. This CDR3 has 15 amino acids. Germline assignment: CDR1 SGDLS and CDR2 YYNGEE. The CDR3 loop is CASSVEGGGNYGYTF. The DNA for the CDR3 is TGTGCCAGCAGCGTAGAGGGGGGAGGAAACTATGGCTACACCTTC.

CDR3: CASSPGDSGYGYTF. The CDR3 region has the DNA TGTGCCAGCAGCCCAGGGGACAGCGGCTATGGCTACACCTTC. This chain uses TRBV4-2 with TRBJ1-2; 7 nucleotides agree with TRBD1. The J segment lost 4 bases and the V segment lost 4 bases, leaving 6 bases of the junction unmatched. Germline loops: CDR1 LGHNA, CDR2 YNFKEQ. CDR3 size: 14 residues.

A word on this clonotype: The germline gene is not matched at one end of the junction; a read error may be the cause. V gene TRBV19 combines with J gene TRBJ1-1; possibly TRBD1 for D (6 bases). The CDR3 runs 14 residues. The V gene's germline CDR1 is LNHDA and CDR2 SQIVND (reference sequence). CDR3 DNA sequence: TGTGCCAGTAGTTTGCCCAGACAGGTGAGGGCAGCTTTCTTC. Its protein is CASSLPRQVRAAFF.

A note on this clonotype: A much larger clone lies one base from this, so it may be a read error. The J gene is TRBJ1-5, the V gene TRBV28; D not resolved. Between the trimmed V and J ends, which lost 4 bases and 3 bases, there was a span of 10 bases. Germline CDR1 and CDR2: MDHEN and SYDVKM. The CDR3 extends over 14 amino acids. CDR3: CASSSTRLNQPQHF. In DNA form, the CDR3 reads TGTGCCAGCAGTTCCACCAGACTCAATCAGCCCCAGCATTTT.

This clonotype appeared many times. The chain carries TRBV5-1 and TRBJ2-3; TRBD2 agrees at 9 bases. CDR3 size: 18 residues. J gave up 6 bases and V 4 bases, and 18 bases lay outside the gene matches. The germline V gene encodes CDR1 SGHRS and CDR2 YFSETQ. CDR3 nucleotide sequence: TGCGCCAGCAGCCGCGCCATTTTAGCGGGGGAACCTTCGGATACGCAGTATTTT. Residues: CASSRAILAGEPSDTQYF.

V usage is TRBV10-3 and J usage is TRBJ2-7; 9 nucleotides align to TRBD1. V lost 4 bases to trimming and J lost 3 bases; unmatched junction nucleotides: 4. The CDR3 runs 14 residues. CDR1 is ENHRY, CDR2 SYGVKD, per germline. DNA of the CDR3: TGTGCCATCAGTGCTGTGGACAGGGGCTACGAGCAGTACTTC. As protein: CAISAVDRGYEQYF.

The CDR3: CASSVGAGGRGNEQFF. The CDR3 DNA sequence: TGTGCCAGCAGCGTAGGGGCGGGGGGTCGGGGCAATGAGCAGTTCTTC. The chain links TRBV9 to TRBJ2-1, with 8 bases aligning to TRBD2. With V trimmed by 0 bases and J by 6 bases, 8 bases remained unmatched. Looked up from germline, CDR1 is SGDLS and CDR2 is YYNGEE. The CDR3 has 16 residues.

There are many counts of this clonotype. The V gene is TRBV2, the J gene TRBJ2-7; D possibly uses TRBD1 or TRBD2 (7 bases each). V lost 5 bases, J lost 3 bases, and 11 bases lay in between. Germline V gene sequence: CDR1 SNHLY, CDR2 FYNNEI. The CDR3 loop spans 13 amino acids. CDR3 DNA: TGTGCCAGCAGTCAGGGGGGGTACTACGAGCAGTACTTC. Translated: CASSQGGYYEQYF.

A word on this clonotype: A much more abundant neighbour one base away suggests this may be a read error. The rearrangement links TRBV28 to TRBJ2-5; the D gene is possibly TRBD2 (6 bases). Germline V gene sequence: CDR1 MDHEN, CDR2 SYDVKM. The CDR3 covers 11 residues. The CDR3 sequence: CASSFREIQYF. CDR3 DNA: TGTGCCAGCAGTTTTCGGGAGATCCAGTACTTC.

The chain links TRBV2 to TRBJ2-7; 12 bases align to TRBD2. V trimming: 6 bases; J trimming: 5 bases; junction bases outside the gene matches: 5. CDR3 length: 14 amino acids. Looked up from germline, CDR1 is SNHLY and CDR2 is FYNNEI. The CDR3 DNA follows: TGTGCCAGCAGCGGACTAGCGGGGTTGGACGAGCAGTACTTC. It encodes CASSGLAGLDEQYF.